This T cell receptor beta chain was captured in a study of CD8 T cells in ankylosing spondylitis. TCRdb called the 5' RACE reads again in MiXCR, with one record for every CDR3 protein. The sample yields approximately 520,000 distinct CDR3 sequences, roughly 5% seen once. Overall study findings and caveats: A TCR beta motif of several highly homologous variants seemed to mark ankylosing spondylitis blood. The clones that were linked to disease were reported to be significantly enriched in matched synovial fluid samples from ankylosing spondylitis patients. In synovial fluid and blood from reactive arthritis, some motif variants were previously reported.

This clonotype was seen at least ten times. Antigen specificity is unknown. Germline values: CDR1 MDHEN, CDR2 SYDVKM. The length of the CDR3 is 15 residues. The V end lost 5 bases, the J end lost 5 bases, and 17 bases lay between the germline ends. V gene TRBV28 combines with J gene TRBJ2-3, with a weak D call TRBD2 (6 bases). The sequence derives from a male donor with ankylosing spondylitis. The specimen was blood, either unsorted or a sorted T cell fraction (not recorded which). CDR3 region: CASSTDYLYGDTQYF. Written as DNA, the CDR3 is TGTGCCAGCAGTACGGACTATCTCTACGGAGATACGCAGTATTTT. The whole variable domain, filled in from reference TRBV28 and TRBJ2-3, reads DVKVTQSSRYLVKRTGEKVFLECVQDMDHENMFWYRQDPGLGLRLIYFSYDVKMKEKGDIPEGYSVSREKKERFSLILESASTNQTSMYLCASSTDYLYGDTQYFGPGTRLTVL.